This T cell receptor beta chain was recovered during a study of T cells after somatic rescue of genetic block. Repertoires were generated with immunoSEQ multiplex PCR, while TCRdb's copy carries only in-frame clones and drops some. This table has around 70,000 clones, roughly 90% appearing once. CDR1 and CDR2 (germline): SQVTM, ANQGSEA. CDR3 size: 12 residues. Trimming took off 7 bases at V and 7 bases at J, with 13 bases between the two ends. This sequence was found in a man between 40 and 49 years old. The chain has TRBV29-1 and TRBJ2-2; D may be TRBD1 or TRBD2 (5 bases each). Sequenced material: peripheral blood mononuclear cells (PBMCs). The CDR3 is CSASRVYGELFF. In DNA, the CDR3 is TGCAGCGCTAGCAGGGTGTACGGGGAGCTGTTTTTT.